Shown below are 24 T cell receptor beta chains from a single sample sequenced in a study of OX40 agonist ivuxolimab in advanced cancers. Libraries were prepared by immunoSEQ multiplex PCR; TCRdb keeps only in-frame clonotypes and omits some of them. This sample has 70,000 to 95,000 clones, with around 86% found just once. This specimen consisted of CD4+ or CD8+ T cells sorted from blood, obtained in a trial of the OX40 agonist ivuxolimab. The source is an adult with an advanced solid tumor such as melanoma, head and neck, liver or kidney cancer.

The chain carries TRBV7-2 and TRBJ2-1; D perhaps matches TRBD2 (5 bases). CDR1 SGHTA and CDR2 FQGNSA come from the germline V gene. Trimming removed 1 base at V and 9 bases at J, with 13 bases between. The CDR3 consists of 14 residues. In nucleotides, the CDR3 is TGTGCCAGCAGCTTAGAGTTGGTGGCGGGTGAGCAGTTCTTC. Amino acids: CASSLELVAGEQFF.

CDR3: CASSLTGTGTYEQYF. The CDR3 DNA is TGTGCCAGCAGCTTAACGGGGACAGGGACCTACGAGCAGTACTTC. The chain is built from TRBV7-3 and TRBJ2-7; 9 nucleotides agree with TRBD1. This CDR3 region has 15 residues. V lost 0 bases and J lost 2; bases outside the gene matches: 2. From germline, CDR1 is SGHTA and CDR2 FQGTGA. Variable domain in full (rest from reference TRBV7-3 and TRBJ2-7): GAGVSQTPSNKVTEKGKYVELRCDPISGHTALYWYRQSLGQGPEFLIYFQGTGAADDSGLPNDRFFAVRPEGSVSTLKIQRTERGDSAVYLCASSLTGTGTYEQYFGPGTRLTVT.

Only a few counts were recorded for this clone. This chain uses TRBV27 with TRBJ2-1, with TRBD1 matching over 11 bases. Looked up from germline, CDR1 is MNHEY and CDR2 is SMNVEV (reference sequence). Trimming removed 5 bases from V and 7 bases from J; junction bases left unmatched: 7. The CDR3 sequence is 15 residues long. The CDR3 here is CASSLEGQGGNEQFF. CDR3 bases: TGTGCCAGCAGTCTCGAGGGACAGGGGGGTAATGAGCAGTTCTTC.

Only one count was recorded for this clone. This sequence joins TRBV11-2 and TRBJ1-6; 10 nucleotides align to TRBD1. V trimming: 4 bases; J trimming: 7 bases; junction bases outside the gene matches: 4. There are 15 residues in the CDR3. Germline assignment: CDR1 SGHAT and CDR2 FQNNGV. CDR3 region: CASSSSGQGNSPLHF. CDR3 in DNA: TGTGCCAGCAGCTCCTCGGGACAGGGGAATTCACCCCTCCACTTT.

This chain links TRBV18 with TRBJ1-1; TRBD1 is a possible D gene (5 bases). Germline assignment: CDR1 KGHSH and CDR2 LQKENI. The CDR3 totals 17 residues. Trimming stripped 0 bases from V and 4 bases from J, with 18 bases between. CDR3 sequence (DNA): TGTGCCAGCTCACCACCTGATAGGGCAGGGTGGGGCACTGAAGCTTTCTTT. Its translation is CASSPPDRAGWGTEAFF.

The genes are TRBV19 and TRBJ1-1, with a weak D call TRBD1 (6 bases). The CDR3 is 13 residues long. CDR1 and CDR2 (germline): LNHDA, SQIVND (reference sequence). V lost 10 bases to trimming and J lost 4 bases, with 16 bases between them. The CDR3 DNA reads as TGTGCCACTCAGGGAGGGGGGGCCACTGAAGCTTTCTTT. This gives the protein CATQGGGATEAFF.

This sequence joins TRBV6-1 and TRBJ2-5; TRBD1 is a possible D gene (6 bases). Deletions cut 2 bases from V and 5 bases from J, with 21 bases between. CDR3 length equals 17 residues. Germline V gene data show CDR1 as MNHNS and CDR2 as SASEGT. The CDR3 DNA reads TGTGCCAGCAGTGAAAGCGTGAAGGGGGTTAAGGAGGAGACCCAGTACTTC. Translation gives CASSESVKGVKEETQYF.

V gene TRBV28 combines with J gene TRBJ2-1; D might be TRBD1 or TRBD2, each matching 7 bases. Germline V gene sequence: CDR1 MDHEN, CDR2 SYDVKM. The V gene lost 6 bases and the J gene lost 7 bases, with 16 bases spanning the gap. The length of the CDR3 is 14 residues. CDR3 amino acids: CASRPGGQINEQFF. Written as DNA, the CDR3 is TGTGCCAGCAGGCCGGGGGGACAGATTAATGAGCAGTTCTTC.

This clone was counted between two and nine times. This chain connects TRBV19 to TRBJ1-5; 7 bases agree with TRBD1. CDR3 size: 14 residues. V lost 7 bases, J lost 3 bases, and 6 bases stayed unmatched. CDR1 and CDR2 from the germline V gene are LNHDA and SQIVND (reference sequence). This CDR3 is CASTRGQANQPQHF. The CDR3 DNA sequence: TGTGCCAGTACCCGAGGACAGGCCAATCAGCCCCAGCATTTT. Filled out from reference TRBV19 and TRBJ1-5, the complete variable domain reads DGGITQSPKYLFRKEGQNVTLSCEQNLNHDAMYWYRQDPGQGLRLIYYSQIVNDFQKGDIAEGYSVSREKKESFPLTVTSAQKNPTAFYLCASTRGQANQPQHFGDGTRLSIL.

The chain links TRBV18 to TRBJ1-6, with 9 bases aligning to TRBD1. The CDR3 is made up of 15 amino acids. Germline CDR1 reads KGHSH; CDR2 reads LQKENI. Germline trimming cut 6 bases from V and 9 bases from J; bases unmatched to any gene: 9. The CDR3 bases are TGTGCCAGCTCCCTCGAGGGACAGGGCGGTTCACCCCTCCACTTT. It codes for CASSLEGQGGSPLHF.

The chain employs TRBV9 and TRBJ1-5; D is ambiguous. This CDR3 is 15 amino acids long. Trimming pared 0 bases from V and 1 base from J, leaving 8 bases between. Per germline, CDR1 SGDLS and CDR2 YYNGEE. The CDR3 nucleotides read TGTGCCAGCAGCGTAGACAGTAAAAGCAATCAGCCCCAGCATTTT. Residues: CASSVDSKSNQPQHF. Using reference TRBV9 and TRBJ1-5 for the parts outside the CDR3, the full variable domain is DSGVTQTPKHLITATGQRVTLRCSPRSGDLSVYWYQQSLDQGLQFLIQYYNGEERAKGNILERFSAQQFPDLHSELNLSSLELGDSALYFCASSVDSKSNQPQHFGDGTRLSIL.

In DNA, the CDR3 is TGTGCCAGCAGGGCCGGGACAGCGGGGCACAATGAGCAGTTCTTC. Amino acid sequence: CASRAGTAGHNEQFF. The gene calls are TRBV5-4 and TRBJ2-1, with D perhaps matching TRBD1 or TRBD2 (7 bases each). The CDR3 is made up of 15 amino acids. V lost 5 bases and J 5 bases, leaving 17 bases between the germline ends. CDR1 is SGHNT, CDR2 YYREEE, per germline (reference sequence).

The CDR3 here is CATSRDTDRGNEQFF. CDR3 bases: TGTGCCACCAGCAGAGATACGGATCGAGGGAATGAGCAGTTCTTC. The V gene is TRBV15, the J gene TRBJ2-1; a weak D match, TRBD2 (5 bases). V lost 0 bases and J lost 7, with 13 bases in between. The CDR3 runs to 15 residues. Germline loops: CDR1 LNHNV, CDR2 YYDKDF (reference sequence).

The table lists this clone with a few counts. The CDR3 is CASSRDSTYEQYF. In nucleotides, the CDR3 is TGCGCCAGCAGCCGGGACAGTACCTACGAGCAGTACTTC. The chain couples TRBV4-3 to TRBJ2-7; TRBD1 aligns across 7 bases. V lost 4 bases and J lost 2; bases outside the gene matches: 2. CDR1 is LGHNA and CDR2 is YSLEER in the germline V gene. The CDR3 runs 13 residues.

This clone came up once. The chain couples TRBV19 to TRBJ2-1; D is perhaps TRBD1 or TRBD2 (6 bases each). Germline lookup yields CDR1 LNHDA and CDR2 SQIVND (reference sequence). The CDR3 runs to 15 residues. V was pared by 5 bases and J by 4 bases, with 15 bases between. CDR3 DNA: TGTGCCAGTAGTGACGGGGGCCTGTCTTACAATGAGCAGTTCTTC. Protein sequence: CASSDGGLSYNEQFF.

The chain has TRBV27 and TRBJ1-5; tentatively, D is TRBD1 (6 bases). Germline-derived CDR1 and CDR2 are MNHEY and SMNVEV (reference sequence). Trimming cost V 2 bases and J 0 bases, with 14 bases left between them. The CDR3 is made up of 17 amino acids. CDR3 loop: CASSLRYRAGSNQPQHF. The CDR3 DNA reads as TGTGCCAGCAGTTTAAGGTACAGGGCGGGTAGCAATCAGCCCCAGCATTTT.

V gene TRBV5-5 combines with J gene TRBJ1-2; maybe TRBD1 (6 bases). The V gene lost 1 base and the J gene lost 2 bases, with 15 bases spanning the gap. There are 16 residues in the CDR3. Looked up from germline, CDR1 is SGHKS and CDR2 is YYEKEE (reference sequence). CDR3 DNA: TGTGCCAGCAGCTTGTCCCCCTCGACAGGCAACTATGGCTACACCTTC. As protein: CASSLSPSTGNYGYTF. The full variable domain, rest sourced from reference TRBV5-5 and TRBJ1-2, is DAGVTQSPTHLIKTRGQQVTLRCSPISGHKSVSWYQQVLGQGPQFIFQYYEKEERGRGNFPDRFSARQFPNYSSELNVNALLLGDSALYLCASSLSPSTGNYGYTFGSGTRLTVV.

V usage is TRBV28 and J usage is TRBJ1-3; 8 bases match TRBD1. There are 15 residues in the CDR3. With 4 bases clipped from V and 0 bases from J, the junction kept 2 bases outside the gene matches. Germline V lookup: CDR1 MDHEN, CDR2 SYDVKM. The chain's CDR3 is CASSWTGTSGNTIYF. The CDR3, as DNA: TGTGCCAGCAGTTGGACAGGGACCTCTGGAAACACCATATATTTT.

This sequence joins TRBV4-3 and TRBJ1-2; unclear D gene. CDR3 length: 16 amino acids. V was cut by 0 bases and J by 4 bases, with 15 bases left in between. The germline V gene has CDR1 LGHNA and CDR2 YSLEER. This CDR3 is CASSQEYPAGRYGYTF. CDR3 coding DNA: TGCGCCAGCAGCCAAGAATACCCGGCAGGCCGCTATGGCTACACCTTC.

The CDR3: CASSPTTDSTGQPQHF. The CDR3 coding sequence is TGTGCCAGCTCACCAACTACCGACAGCACAGGGCAGCCCCAGCATTTT. The V and J genes are TRBV18 and TRBJ1-5, with D maybe TRBD1 (6 bases). CDR3 size: 16 residues. V was cut by 2 bases and J by 7 bases, with 18 bases left in between. Germline V lookup: CDR1 KGHSH, CDR2 LQKENI.

This rearrangement joins TRBV4-2 to TRBJ2-4; 11 bases line up with TRBD2. This CDR3 contains 17 residues. V was pared by 3 bases and J by 1 base, with 5 bases of the junction left unmatched. Germline-derived CDR1 and CDR2 are LGHNA and YNFKEQ. The CDR3 loop is CASSHSGGAGAKNIQYF. Written as DNA, the CDR3 is TGTGCCAGCAGCCATAGCGGGGGGGCCGGGGCCAAAAACATTCAGTACTTC.

V is TRBV28 and J is TRBJ1-5; D uncertain. Germline V gives CDR1 MDHEN, CDR2 SYDVKM. The CDR3 extends over 13 amino acids. Trimming stripped 6 bases from V and 4 bases from J, with 10 bases between. The CDR3 nucleotides are TGTGCCAGCAGCGTCGGGAGAAATCAGCCCCAGCATTTT. This gives the protein CASSVGRNQPQHF.

This sequence joins TRBV7-9 and TRBJ2-5; D is undetermined. V lost 4 bases and J lost 10, with 13 bases in between. CDR1 is SEHNR, CDR2 FQNEAQ, per germline (reference sequence). This CDR3 has 12 amino acids. In DNA, the CDR3 is TGTGCCAGCAGCTCCGGGCTCATTGGCCAGTACTTC. Protein product: CASSSGLIGQYF. Looking up the rest from reference TRBV7-9 and TRBJ2-5 gives the full variable domain: DTGVSQNPRHKITKRGQNVTFRCDPISEHNRLYWYRQTLGQGPEFLTYFQNEAQLEKSRLLSDRFSAERPKGSFSTLEIQRTEQGDSAMYLCASSSGLIGQYFGPGTRLLVL.

The rearrangement links TRBV10-1 to TRBJ2-5, with D possibly being TRBD1 (7 bases). The CDR3 is made up of 15 amino acids. Trimming cost V 2 bases and J 3 bases, with 13 bases left between them. Germline CDR1 and CDR2: WNHNN and SYGVQD (reference sequence). CDR3 amino acids: CASSEAGQTKETQYF. CDR3 in DNA: TGCGCCAGCAGTGAGGCGGGACAGACCAAAGAGACCCAGTACTTC.